A single sample is the source of the 9 T cell receptor beta chains below, sequenced in a study of blood T cell repertoires in COVID-19. TCRdb's table, derived via immunoSEQ multiplex PCR, lists solely in-frame clones and lacks some. The sample has about 230,000 clones, about 85% seen once. Sample: PBMCs or T cells enriched from blood (not recorded which). The receptors were gathered from a man aged 25-45 years who had recovered from COVID-19.

V gene TRBV11-2 combines with J gene TRBJ2-5; 11 bases are a match to TRBD2. The CDR3 runs to 15 residues. Looked up from germline, CDR1 is SGHAT and CDR2 is FQNNGV. V gave up 2 bases and J gave up 4 bases; unmatched junction bases: 3. The CDR3 DNA is TGTGCCAGCAGCTTAACTAGCGGGAGTTTAGAGACCCAGTACTTC. Protein product: CASSLTSGSLETQYF.

The rearrangement uses TRBV6-2 or TRBV6-3 and TRBJ1-2; D perhaps matches TRBD1 (5 bases). Germline V CDR1 and CDR2: MNHEY, SVGEGT. Trimming pared 2 bases from V and 7 bases from J, leaving 17 bases between. The CDR3 contains 15 residues. CDR3 in DNA: TGTGCCAGCAGTTACGGGGGGTGGTCAGCGGCTGGCTACACCTTC. This sequence encodes CASSYGGWSAAGYTF.

The V and J genes are TRBV4-3 and TRBJ2-2; TRBD1 aligns across 10 bases. J was trimmed by 5 bases and V by 2 bases; bases with no gene match: 2. This CDR3 has 15 residues. Germline V gene sequence: CDR1 LGHNA, CDR2 YSLEER. The CDR3: CASSQSGQGTGELFF. Written as DNA, the CDR3 is TGCGCCAGCAGCCAATCGGGACAGGGGACCGGGGAGCTGTTTTTT.

This clone was detected a few times. This chain uses TRBV5-4 with TRBJ1-1, with 11 bases fitting TRBD1. CDR1 SGHNT and CDR2 YYREEE come from the germline V gene (reference sequence). After removal of 4 bases from V and 4 bases from J, the junction contained 12 bases not matched to a gene. This CDR3 has 17 amino acids. CDR3 residues: CASSRGGQGGWSTEAFF. The CDR3 DNA reads TGTGCCAGCAGCCGGGGGGGACAGGGGGGCTGGAGCACTGAAGCTTTCTTT.

The gene calls are TRBV6-5 and TRBJ2-1; TRBD2 aligns across 15 bases. CDR3 size: 15 residues. Germline CDR1 reads MNHEY; CDR2 reads SVGAGI. Trimming took 5 bases from V and 10 from J; bases not matched to a gene: 6. In DNA, the CDR3 is TGTGCCAGCAGTCAGACAGGGACTAGCGGGAGGGAGCAGTTCTTC. Translating gives CASSQTGTSGREQFF.

The V and J genes are TRBV6-1 and TRBJ2-1, with 10 bases matching TRBD2. This CDR3 spans 16 amino acids. V dropped 4 bases and J dropped 9; count of bases not matched to a gene: 12. Germline V lookup: CDR1 MNHNS, CDR2 SASEGT. The CDR3 DNA reads TGTGCCAGCAGTGCCTTGATAGCGGGAGGAACCAGTGAGCAGTTCTTC. Translating it yields CASSALIAGGTSEQFF.

The rearrangement joins TRBV10-3 to TRBJ2-7; 7 bases match TRBD1. This CDR3 is built from 15 residues. V shed 0 bases, J shed 3 bases, and the junction held 5 bases outside the gene matches. Germline assignment: CDR1 ENHRY and CDR2 SYGVKD. The CDR3 protein is CAISESTQGNYEQYF. CDR3 bases: TGTGCCATCAGTGAGTCGACACAGGGGAACTACGAGCAGTACTTC.

This rearrangement joins TRBV24-1 to TRBJ2-7; 9 bases map to TRBD1. V shed 4 bases, J shed 1 base, and the junction held 4 bases outside the gene matches. The CDR3 contains 15 residues. Germline CDR1 and CDR2: KGHDR and SFDVKD. The CDR3 DNA reads TGTGCCACCAGTGACCCCGGGACAGGGTCCTACGAGCAGTACTTC. Protein sequence: CATSDPGTGSYEQYF.

V is TRBV5-1 and J is TRBJ2-1, with D tentatively TRBD1 (5 bases). This CDR3 contains 14 residues. CDR1 is SGHRS and CDR2 is YFSETQ in the germline V gene. The ends were cut back, 3 bases at V and 5 bases at J, with 12 bases in the middle. The CDR3 DNA follows: TGCGCCAGCAGCTCTCAGGGTTTACACAATGAGCAGTTCTTC. Translating gives CASSSQGLHNEQFF.